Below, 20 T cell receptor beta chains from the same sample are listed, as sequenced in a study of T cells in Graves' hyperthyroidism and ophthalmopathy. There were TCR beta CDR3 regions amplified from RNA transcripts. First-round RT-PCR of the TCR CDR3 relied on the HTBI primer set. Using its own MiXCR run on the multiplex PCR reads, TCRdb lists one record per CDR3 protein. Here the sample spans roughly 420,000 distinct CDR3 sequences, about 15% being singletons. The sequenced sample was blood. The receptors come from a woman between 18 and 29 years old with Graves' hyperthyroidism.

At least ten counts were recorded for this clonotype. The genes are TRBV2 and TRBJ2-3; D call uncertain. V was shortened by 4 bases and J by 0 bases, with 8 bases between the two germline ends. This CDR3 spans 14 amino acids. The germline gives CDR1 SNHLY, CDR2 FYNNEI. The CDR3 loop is CASSARTSTDTQYF. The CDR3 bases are TGTGCCAGCAGTGCCAGAACTAGCACAGATACGCAGTATTTT.

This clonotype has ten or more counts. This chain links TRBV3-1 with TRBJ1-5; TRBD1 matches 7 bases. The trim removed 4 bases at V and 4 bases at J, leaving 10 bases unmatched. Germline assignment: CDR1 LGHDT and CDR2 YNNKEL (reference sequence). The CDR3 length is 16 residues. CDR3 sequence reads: CASSLGGTAKNQPQHF. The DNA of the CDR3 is TGTGCCAGCAGCCTCGGCGGGACAGCCAAAAATCAGCCCCAGCATTTT.

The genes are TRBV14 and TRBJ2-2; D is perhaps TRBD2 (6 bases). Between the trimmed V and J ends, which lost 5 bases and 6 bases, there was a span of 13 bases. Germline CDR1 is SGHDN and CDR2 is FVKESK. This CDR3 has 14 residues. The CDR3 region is CASSGRLGAGELFF. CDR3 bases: TGTGCCAGCAGCGGCCGACTAGGGGCCGGGGAGCTGTTTTTT.

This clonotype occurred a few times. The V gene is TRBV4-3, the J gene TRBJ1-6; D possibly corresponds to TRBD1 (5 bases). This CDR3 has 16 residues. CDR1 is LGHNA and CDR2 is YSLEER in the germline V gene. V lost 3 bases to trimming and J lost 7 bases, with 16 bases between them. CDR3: CASSQYRDGLNSPLHF. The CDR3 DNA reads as TGCGCCAGCAGCCAGTACCGGGACGGGCTGAATTCACCCCTCCACTTT.

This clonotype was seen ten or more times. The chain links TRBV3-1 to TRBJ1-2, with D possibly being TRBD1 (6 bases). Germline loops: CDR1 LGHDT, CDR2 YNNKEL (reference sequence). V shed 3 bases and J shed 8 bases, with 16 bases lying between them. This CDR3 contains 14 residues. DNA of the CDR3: TGTGCCAGCAGCCACTCGAACAGGGACTCAGGCTACACCTTC. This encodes CASSHSNRDSGYTF.

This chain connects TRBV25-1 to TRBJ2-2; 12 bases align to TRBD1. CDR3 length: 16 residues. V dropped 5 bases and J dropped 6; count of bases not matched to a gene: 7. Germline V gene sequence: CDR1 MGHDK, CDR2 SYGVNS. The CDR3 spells CASSRGGQGASGELFF. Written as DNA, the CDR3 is TGTGCCAGCAGTCGAGGGGGACAGGGGGCCTCCGGGGAGCTGTTTTTT.

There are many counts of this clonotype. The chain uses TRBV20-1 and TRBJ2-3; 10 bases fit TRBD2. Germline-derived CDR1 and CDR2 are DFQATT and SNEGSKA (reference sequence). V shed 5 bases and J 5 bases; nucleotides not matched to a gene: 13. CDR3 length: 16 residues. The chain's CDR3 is CSAQPLASGGRDTQYF. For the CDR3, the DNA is TGCAGTGCTCAACCCCTGGCTAGCGGGGGACGAGATACGCAGTATTTT.

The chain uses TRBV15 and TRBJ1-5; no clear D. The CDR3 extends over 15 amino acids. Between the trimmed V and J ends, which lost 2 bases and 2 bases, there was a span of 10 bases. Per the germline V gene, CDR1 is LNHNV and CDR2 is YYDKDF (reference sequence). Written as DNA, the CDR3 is TGTGCCACCAGCAGACAGCTGTGGGGCAATCAGCCCCAGCATTTT. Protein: CATSRQLWGNQPQHF.

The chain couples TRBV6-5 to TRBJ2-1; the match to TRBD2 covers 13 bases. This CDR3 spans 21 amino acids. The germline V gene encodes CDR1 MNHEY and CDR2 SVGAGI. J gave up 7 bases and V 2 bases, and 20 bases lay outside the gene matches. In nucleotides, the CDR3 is TGTGCCAGCAGTTACCCCTATTCCGGGACTAGCGGGACCCCCGGGAGGAATGAGCAGTTCTTC. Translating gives CASSYPYSGTSGTPGRNEQFF.

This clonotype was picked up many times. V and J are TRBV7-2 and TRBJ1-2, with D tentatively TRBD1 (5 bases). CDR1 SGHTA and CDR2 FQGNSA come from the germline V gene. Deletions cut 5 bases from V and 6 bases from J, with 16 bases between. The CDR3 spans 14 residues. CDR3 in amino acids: CASSSRRGGDGYTF. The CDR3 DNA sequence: TGTGCCAGCAGCAGCCGTCGTGGGGGGGATGGCTACACCTTC.

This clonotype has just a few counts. The CDR3 reads CASSTDRGVSYEQYF. In DNA form, the CDR3 reads TGTGCCAGCAGCACGGACAGGGGGGTTTCCTACGAGCAGTACTTC. The chain joins TRBV7-9 to TRBJ2-7; 10 bases are shared with TRBD1. V lost 5 bases to trimming and J lost 1 base; unmatched junction nucleotides: 5. The CDR3 is 15 residues long. Germline V lookup: CDR1 SEHNR, CDR2 FQNEAQ (reference sequence).

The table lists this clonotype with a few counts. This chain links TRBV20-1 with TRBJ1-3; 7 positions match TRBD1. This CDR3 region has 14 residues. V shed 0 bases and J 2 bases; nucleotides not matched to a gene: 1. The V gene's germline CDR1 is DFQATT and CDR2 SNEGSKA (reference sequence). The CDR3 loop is CSAREGTAGNTIYF. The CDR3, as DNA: TGCAGTGCTAGAGAAGGGACAGCTGGAAACACCATATATTTT.

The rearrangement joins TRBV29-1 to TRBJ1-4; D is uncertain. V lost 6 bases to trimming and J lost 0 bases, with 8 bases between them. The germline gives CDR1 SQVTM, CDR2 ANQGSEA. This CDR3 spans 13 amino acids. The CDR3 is CSVYRATNEKLFF. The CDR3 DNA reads TGCAGCGTCTACAGAGCAACTAATGAAAAACTGTTTTTT.

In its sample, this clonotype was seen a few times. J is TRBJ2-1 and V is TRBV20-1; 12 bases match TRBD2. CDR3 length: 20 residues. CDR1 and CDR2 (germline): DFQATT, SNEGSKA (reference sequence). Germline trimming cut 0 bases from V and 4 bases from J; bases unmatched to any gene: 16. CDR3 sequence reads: CSARDRPLPSGRAGYNEQFF. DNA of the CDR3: TGCAGTGCTAGAGATCGTCCACTGCCTAGCGGGAGGGCCGGGTACAATGAGCAGTTCTTC.

The CDR3, as DNA: TGTGCCAGCAGTTACGCGACAGGGGCCCTAAACACTGAAGCTTTCTTT. Translation gives CASSYATGALNTEAFF. The gene calls are TRBV6-2 or TRBV6-3 and TRBJ1-1, with 8 positions matching TRBD1. Germline assignment: CDR1 MNHEY and CDR2 SVGEGT. The CDR3 length is 16 residues. After removal of 2 bases from V and 2 bases from J, the junction contained 7 bases not matched to a gene.

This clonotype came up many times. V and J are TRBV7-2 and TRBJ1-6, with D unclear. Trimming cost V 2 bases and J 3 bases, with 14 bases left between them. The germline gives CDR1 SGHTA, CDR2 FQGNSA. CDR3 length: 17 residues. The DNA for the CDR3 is TGTGCCAGCAGCTTACTTTTCTCTAACATCTATAATTCACCCCTCCACTTT. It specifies CASSLLFSNIYNSPLHF.

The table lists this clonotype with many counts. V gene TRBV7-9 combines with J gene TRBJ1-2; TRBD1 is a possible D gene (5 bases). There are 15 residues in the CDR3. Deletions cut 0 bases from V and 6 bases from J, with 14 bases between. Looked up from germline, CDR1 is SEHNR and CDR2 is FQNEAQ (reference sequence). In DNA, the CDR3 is TGTGCCAGCAGCTTAGCGCTGACAGCCGTTAATGGCTACACCTTC. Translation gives CASSLALTAVNGYTF. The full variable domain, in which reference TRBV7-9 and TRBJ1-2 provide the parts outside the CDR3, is DTGVSQNPRHKITKRGQNVTFRCDPISEHNRLYWYRQTLGQGPEFLTYFQNEAQLEKSRLLSDRFSAERPKGSFSTLEIQRTEQGDSAMYLCASSLALTAVNGYTFGSGTRLTVV.

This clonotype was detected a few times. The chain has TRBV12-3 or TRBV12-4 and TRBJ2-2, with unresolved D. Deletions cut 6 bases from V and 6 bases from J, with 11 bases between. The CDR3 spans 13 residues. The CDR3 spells CASRGRGAGELFF. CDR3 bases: TGTGCCAGCAGGGGTCGTGGGGCCGGGGAGCTGTTTTTT.

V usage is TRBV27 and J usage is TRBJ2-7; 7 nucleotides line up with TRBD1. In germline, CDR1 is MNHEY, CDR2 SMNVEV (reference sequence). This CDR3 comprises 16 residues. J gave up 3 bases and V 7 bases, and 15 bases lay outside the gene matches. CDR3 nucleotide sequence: TGTGCCAGCACCAGCCGACAGGGTGGTAGATACTACGAGCAGTACTTC. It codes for CASTSRQGGRYYEQYF.

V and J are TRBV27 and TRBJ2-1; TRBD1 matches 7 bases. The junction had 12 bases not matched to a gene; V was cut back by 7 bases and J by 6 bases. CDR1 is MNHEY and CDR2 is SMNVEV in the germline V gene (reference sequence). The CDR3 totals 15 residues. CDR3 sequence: CASNPTGAPLNEQFF. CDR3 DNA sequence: TGTGCCAGCAACCCAACAGGGGCCCCCCTCAATGAGCAGTTCTTC.